This TCR beta chain appears in the sequencing data of a study of T cells of healthy individuals. TCRdb reprocessed the 5' RACE reads via MiXCR and lists one record per CDR3 protein. The sample carries 45,000 to 60,000 distinct CDR3 sequences, approximately 15% recorded once. The V and J ends lost 10 bases and 3 bases, in that order; junction bases with no gene match: 9. The CDR3 runs 14 residues. This sequence originates from a human donor in good health. The chain combines TRBV12-3 or TRBV12-4 with TRBJ2-1; 7 nucleotides match TRBD2. DNA for the CDR3: TGTGCCATTACCGCGGGGGACCTCTACAATGAGCAGTTCTTC. It encodes CAITAGDLYNEQFF.